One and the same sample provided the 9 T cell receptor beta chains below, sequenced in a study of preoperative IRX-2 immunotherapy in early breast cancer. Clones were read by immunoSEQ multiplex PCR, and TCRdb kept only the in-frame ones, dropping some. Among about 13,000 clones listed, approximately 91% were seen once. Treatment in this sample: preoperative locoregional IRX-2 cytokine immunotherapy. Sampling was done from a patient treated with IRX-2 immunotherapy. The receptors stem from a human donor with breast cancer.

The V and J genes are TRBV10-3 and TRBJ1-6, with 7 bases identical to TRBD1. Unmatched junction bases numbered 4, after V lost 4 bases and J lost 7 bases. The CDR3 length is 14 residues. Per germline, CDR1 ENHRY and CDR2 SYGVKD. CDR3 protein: CAISVPGQNSPLHF. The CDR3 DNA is TGTGCCATCAGTGTTCCGGGACAGAATTCACCCCTCCACTTT.

The CDR3 is CSVEGGIRTDTQYF. The CDR3 DNA sequence: TGCAGCGTTGAGGGGGGGATTCGCACAGATACGCAGTATTTT. The J gene is TRBJ2-3, the V gene TRBV29-1; TRBD2 matches 7 bases. This CDR3 spans 14 amino acids. Losses at the gene ends were 3 bases for V and 1 base for J; bases not matched to a gene: 4. Germline V gene data show CDR1 as SQVTM and CDR2 as ANQGSEA.

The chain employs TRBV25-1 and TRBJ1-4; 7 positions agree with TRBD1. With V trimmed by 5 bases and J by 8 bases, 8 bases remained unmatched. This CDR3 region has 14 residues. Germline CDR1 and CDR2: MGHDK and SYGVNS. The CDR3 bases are TGTGCCAGCAGTTCCACAGGGGTGGTGGAAAAACTGTTTTTT. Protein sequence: CASSSTGVVEKLFF.

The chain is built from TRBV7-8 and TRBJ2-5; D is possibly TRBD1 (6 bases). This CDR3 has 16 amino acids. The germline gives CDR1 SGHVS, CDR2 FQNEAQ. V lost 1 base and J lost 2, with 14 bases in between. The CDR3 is CASSLVLTGPQETQYF. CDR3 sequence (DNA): TGTGCCAGCAGCTTAGTCCTCACAGGGCCTCAAGAGACCCAGTACTTC.

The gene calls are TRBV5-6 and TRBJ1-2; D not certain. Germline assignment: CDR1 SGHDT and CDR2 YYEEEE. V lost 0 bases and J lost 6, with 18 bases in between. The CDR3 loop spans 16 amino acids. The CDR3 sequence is CASSLGLRRMRDGYTF. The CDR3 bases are TGTGCCAGCAGCTTGGGGCTGCGGCGGATGAGAGATGGCTACACCTTC. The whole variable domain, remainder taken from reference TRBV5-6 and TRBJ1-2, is DAGVTQSPTHLIKTRGQQVTLRCSPKSGHDTVSWYQQALGQGPQFIFQYYEEEERQRGNFPDRFSGHQFPNYSSELNVNALLLGDSALYLCASSLGLRRMRDGYTFGSGTRLTVV.

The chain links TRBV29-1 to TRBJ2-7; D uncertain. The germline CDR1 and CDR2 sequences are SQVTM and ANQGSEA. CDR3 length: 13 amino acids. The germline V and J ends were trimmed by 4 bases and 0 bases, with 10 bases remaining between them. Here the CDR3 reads CSVVTATSYEQYV. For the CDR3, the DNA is TGCAGCGTTGTAACGGCGACCTCCTACGAGCAGTACGTC.

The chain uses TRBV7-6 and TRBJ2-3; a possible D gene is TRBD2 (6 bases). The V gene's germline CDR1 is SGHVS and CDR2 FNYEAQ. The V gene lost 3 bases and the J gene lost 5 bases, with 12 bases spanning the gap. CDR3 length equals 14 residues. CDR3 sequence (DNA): TGTGCCAGCAGCTTGGGTGGGGGGAGAGATACGCAGTATTTT. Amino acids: CASSLGGGRDTQYF. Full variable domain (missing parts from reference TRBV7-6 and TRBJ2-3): GAGVSQSPRYKVTKRGQDVALRCDPISGHVSLYWYRQALGQGPEFLTYFNYEAQQDKSGLPNDRFSAERPEGSISTLTIQRTEQRDSAMYRCASSLGGGRDTQYFGPGTRLTVL.

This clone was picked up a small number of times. The CDR3 coding sequence is TGTGCCAGCAGCCCTTGGAGCGGGGAAGCTTTCTTT. This codes for CASSPWSGEAFF. This rearrangement joins TRBV7-6 to TRBJ1-1; the D is unclear. This CDR3 contains 12 residues. V gave up 5 bases and J gave up 8 bases, with 12 bases separating them. Germline loops: CDR1 SGHVS, CDR2 FNYEAQ.

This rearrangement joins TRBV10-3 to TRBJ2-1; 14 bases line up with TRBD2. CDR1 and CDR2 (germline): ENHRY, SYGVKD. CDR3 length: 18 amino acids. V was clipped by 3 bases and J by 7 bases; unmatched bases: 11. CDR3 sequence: CAISDFGLAGGGGNEQFF. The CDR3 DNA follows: TGTGCCATCAGTGACTTTGGACTAGCGGGGGGCGGGGGGAATGAGCAGTTCTTC.